These 13 T cell receptor beta chains originate from one sample sequenced in a study of neurological immune-mediated disorders. One entry per CDR3 protein, called by TCRdb with MiXCR from the 5' RACE reads. Of tens of thousands of distinct CDR3 sequences in the sample, 2.6% were seen once. Input material: PBMCs. The receptors originated from a woman younger than 45 with multiple sclerosis.

This clonotype came up a few times. At one boundary the junction diverges from the germline segment, which might be a read error. The chain links TRBV27 to TRBJ2-2; TRBD2 is a possible D gene (5 bases). The germline V gene encodes CDR1 MNHEY and CDR2 SMNVEV (reference sequence). CDR3 length equals 12 residues. The CDR3 here is CGVVSNTGELFF. CDR3 coding DNA: TGCGGGGTGGTATCGAACACCGGGGAGCTGTTTTTT.

This clonotype has ten or more counts. The chain recombines TRBV3-1 with TRBJ2-1; 7 positions agree with TRBD2. The CDR3 loop spans 17 amino acids. The V segment lost 0 bases and the J segment 7 bases; nucleotides outside the gene matches: 12. Per germline, CDR1 LGHDT and CDR2 YNNKEL (reference sequence). The CDR3 DNA is TGTGCCAGCAGCCAAGATGTTAGGGCTAGCGGAGGGAATGAGCAGTTCTTC. It translates to CASSQDVRASGGNEQFF.

This clonotype has a count of ten or more. J is TRBJ2-3 and V is TRBV5-1, with 12 bases matching TRBD2. CDR1 and CDR2 from the germline V gene are SGHRS and YFSETQ. With 5 bases clipped from V and 7 bases from J, the junction kept 5 bases outside the gene matches. This CDR3 is 14 amino acids long. The CDR3 nucleotides are TGCGCCAGCAGTCTAGCGGGAGGGCTAAATACGCAGTATTTT. This translates into CASSLAGGLNTQYF.

This clonotype was counted many times. This chain uses TRBV6-2 or TRBV6-3 with TRBJ2-7; a possible D gene is TRBD2 (6 bases). The germline V gene has CDR1 MNHEY and CDR2 SVGEGT. The CDR3 runs to 20 residues. V gave up 2 bases and J gave up 3 bases, with 29 bases separating them. In DNA form, the CDR3 reads TGTGCCAGCAGTTACAGAAGCGGGTCACCCGTGGGAGGCCTTATCTACGAGCAGTACTTC. Translated: CASSYRSGSPVGGLIYEQYF.

Many counts were recorded for this clonotype. The chain is built from TRBV5-1 and TRBJ2-7; 9 nucleotides match TRBD2. Per germline, CDR1 SGHRS and CDR2 YFSETQ. V was pared by 2 bases and J by 5 bases, with 11 bases of the junction left unmatched. The CDR3 contains 16 residues. The DNA for the CDR3 is TGCGCCAGCAGCTTTGCGGCGGGAGGGCCTAGGGACGAGCAGTACTTC. Residues: CASSFAAGGPRDEQYF.

Ten or more counts support this clonotype. The chain recombines TRBV15 with TRBJ2-5; D may be TRBD1 or TRBD2 (7 bases each). The germline V and J ends were trimmed by 5 bases and 5 bases, with 18 bases remaining between them. The CDR3 has 15 residues. Germline CDR1 reads LNHNV; CDR2 reads YYDKDF (reference sequence). In DNA, the CDR3 is TGTGCCACCAGCCAGGGAGGGGGCATCCCCGAGACCCAGTACTTC. This sequence encodes CATSQGGGIPETQYF.

This clonotype was picked up many times. The chain joins TRBV20-1 to TRBJ2-7, with a tentative D call TRBD2 (6 bases). Trimming shortened V by 1 base and J by 2 bases, and 12 bases separated the two germline ends. The CDR3 contains 14 residues. In germline, CDR1 is DFQATT, CDR2 SNEGSKA (reference sequence). The CDR3 reads CSARVPGLTYEQYF. CDR3 sequence (DNA): TGCAGTGCTAGAGTTCCGGGACTTACCTACGAGCAGTACTTC.

In its sample, this clonotype was seen a few times. A read error may be the cause here, since a much bigger clone is one base away. The genes are TRBV5-1 and TRBJ1-2; D is uncertain. There are 12 residues in the CDR3. Trimming took 0 bases from V and 14 from J, leaving 14 bases between them. CDR1 SGHRS and CDR2 YFSETQ come from the germline V gene. The CDR3 DNA follows: TGCGCCAGCAGCTTGGGGGCAGCCTCTCAAACCTTC. Its translation: CASSLGAASQTF.

Ten or more counts support this clonotype. The CDR3, as DNA: TGTGCCAGCAGTCTCTACGAGCAGTACTTC. Residues: CASSLYEQYF. The V call is TRBV12-3 or TRBV12-4, the J call TRBJ2-7; D is unclear. The CDR3 runs to 10 residues. Trimming cost V 5 bases and J 3 bases, with 2 bases left between them.

This clonotype was found many times. The CDR3 loop reads CASSSPGVNEQFF. DNA for the CDR3: TGCGCCAGCAGCTCCCCCGGCGTCAATGAGCAGTTCTTC. The V gene is TRBV5-1, the J gene TRBJ2-1, with no clear D. The CDR3 totals 13 residues. Deletions cut 3 bases from V and 6 bases from J, with 10 bases between. CDR1 is SGHRS, CDR2 YFSETQ, per germline.

This clonotype was seen at least ten times. The chain combines TRBV5-5 with TRBJ2-1, with 8 bases that match TRBD1. Trimming took 2 bases from V and 2 from J; bases not matched to a gene: 6. This CDR3 has 16 residues. CDR1 and CDR2 from the germline V gene are SGHKS and YYEKEE (reference sequence). The CDR3 bases are TGTGCCAGCAGCTTCAGGACAGGGATCGCCTACAATGAGCAGTTCTTC. It specifies CASSFRTGIAYNEQFF. Supplemented by reference TRBV5-5 and TRBJ2-1, the full variable domain reads DAGVTQSPTHLIKTRGQQVTLRCSPISGHKSVSWYQQVLGQGPQFIFQYYEKEERGRGNFPDRFSARQFPNYSSELNVNALLLGDSALYLCASSFRTGIAYNEQFFGPGTRLTVL.

This clonotype was counted many times. In nucleotides, the CDR3 is TGTGCCAGCAGAGGACTACCACAAGAGACCCAGTACTTC. It encodes CASRGLPQETQYF. This chain links TRBV6-2 or TRBV6-3 with TRBJ2-5; weak D call: TRBD2 (6 bases). Germline assignment: CDR1 MNHEY and CDR2 SVGEGT. With 6 bases removed from V and 2 bases from J, the gap between germline ends came to 10 bases. This CDR3 spans 13 amino acids.

This clonotype has a count of ten or more. The V call is TRBV7-8, the J call TRBJ2-5, with 7 bases fitting TRBD2. The CDR3 loop spans 19 amino acids. Germline CDR1 reads SGHVS; CDR2 reads FQNEAQ. V lost 5 bases, J lost 4 bases, and 22 bases stayed unmatched. DNA of the CDR3: TGTGCCAGCAGCCCCCGGAGTGCTAGCGGAGGGGCCCTGGGAGAGACCCAGTACTTC. It codes for CASSPRSASGGALGETQYF.